One and the same sample provided the 14 T cell receptor beta chains below, sequenced in a study of vaccination and CD4 T cells after COVID-19. Their target antigens are unknown. Researchers used the Oncomine TCR Beta short-read assay to sequence DNA from cultured CD4+ T cells. Each CDR3 protein gets one entry after TCRdb re-called the PCR reads with MiXCR. Of 12,000 or so distinct CDR3 sequences in the sample, 35% to 45% are singletons; the top ten hold less than 25%. Treatment reported: roughly 10-day PBMC culture with coronavirus spike peptide pools or control peptides (ViraFEST assay). Material for sequencing was cultured CD4+ T cells from blood. The source is a human donor with COVID-19.

This clonotype occurred a few times. The rearrangement joins TRBV20-1 to TRBJ2-1, with TRBD2 matching 14 bases. Looked up from germline, CDR1 is DFQATT and CDR2 is SNEGSKA (reference sequence). The junction had 12 bases not matched to a gene; V was cut back by 2 bases and J by 6 bases. The CDR3 is 18 residues long. The CDR3 DNA is TGCAGTGCTAGAACCGTCCGCGGGACTAGCGGGGGACTCAATGAGCAGTTCTTC. The encoded protein is CSARTVRGTSGGLNEQFF.

The chain carries TRBV10-3 and TRBJ2-2, with no clear D. Germline V gives CDR1 ENHRY, CDR2 SYGVKD. CDR3 length equals 13 residues. Trimming pared 5 bases from V and 8 bases from J, leaving 12 bases between. The CDR3: CAISNSLQGELFF. The CDR3 coding sequence is TGTGCCATCAGTAACTCCCTTCAGGGGGAGCTGTTTTTT.

The V call is TRBV19, the J call TRBJ2-7; 9 nucleotides align to TRBD2. The CDR3 is 17 amino acids. CDR1 and CDR2 from the germline V gene are LNHDA and SQIVND (reference sequence). The V gene end was trimmed by 5 bases and the J gene end by 1 base; junction bases not matched to a gene: 12. The chain's CDR3 is CASSGLISGGLSYEQYF. For the CDR3, the DNA is TGTGCCAGTAGTGGCCTCATAAGCGGGGGGCTATCCTACGAGCAGTACTTC.

This chain uses TRBV7-3 with TRBJ2-3, with D possibly being TRBD2 (5 bases). The CDR3 covers 13 residues. CDR1 is SGHTA and CDR2 is FQGTGA in the germline V gene. Trimming removed 5 bases at V and 4 bases at J, with 10 bases between. CDR3 DNA: TGTGCCAGCAGCCAGGCGGGTCCAGATACGCAGTATTTT. Protein sequence: CASSQAGPDTQYF.

The chain links TRBV18 to TRBJ2-2, with 7 positions matching TRBD2. Trimming cost V 3 bases and J 4 bases; bases outside gene matches: 8. The CDR3 has 16 amino acids. Looked up from germline, CDR1 is KGHSH and CDR2 is LQKENI. The DNA of the CDR3 is TGTGCCAGCTCACCGAACGGGGGGACTACCACCGGGGAGCTGTTTTTT. This translates into CASSPNGGTTTGELFF. Full variable domain (remainder filled in from reference TRBV18 and TRBJ2-2): NAGVMQNPRHLVRRRGQEARLRCSPMKGHSHVYWYRQLPEEGLKFMVYLQKENIIDESGMPKERFSAEFPKEGPSILRIQQVVRGDSAAYFCASSPNGGTTTGELFFGEGSRLTVL.

V and J are TRBV18 and TRBJ2-5; D possibly corresponds to TRBD1 (5 bases). The CDR3 extends over 13 amino acids. V was shortened by 3 bases and J by 1 base, with 6 bases between the two germline ends. Germline V lookup: CDR1 KGHSH, CDR2 LQKENI. The CDR3 loop reads CASSPQGQETQYF. CDR3 sequence (DNA): TGTGCCAGCTCACCGCAGGGCCAAGAGACCCAGTACTTC.

This sequence joins TRBV10-2 and TRBJ1-1, with 7 bases matching TRBD1. The germline CDR1 and CDR2 sequences are WSHSY and SAAADI. J was trimmed by 0 bases and V by 8 bases; bases with no gene match: 3. The CDR3 has 13 residues. CDR3 in amino acids: CASEGQLNTEAFF. CDR3 sequence (DNA): TGCGCCAGCGAGGGACAGCTGAACACTGAAGCTTTCTTT.

In its sample, this clonotype was seen a few times. The rearrangement joins TRBV6-1 to TRBJ2-7, with 11 positions matching TRBD1. This CDR3 comprises 14 residues. V lost 7 bases, J lost 3 bases, and 5 bases stayed unmatched. Per the germline V gene, CDR1 is MNHNS and CDR2 is SASEGT. The CDR3 coding sequence is TGTGCCAGCAACCGGGACAGGGGGATCTACGAGCAGTACTTC. Translated, it gives CASNRDRGIYEQYF.

The rearrangement links TRBV11-2 to TRBJ2-3, with TRBD1 identical over 9 bases. V was pared by 5 bases and J by 1 base, with 4 bases of the junction left unmatched. The CDR3 has 15 residues. CDR1 is SGHAT and CDR2 is FQNNGV in the germline V gene. The CDR3 DNA reads TGTGCCAGCAGCCCCCGGACAGGGGGCACAGATACGCAGTATTTT. As protein: CASSPRTGGTDTQYF.

The chain links TRBV20-1 to TRBJ1-2; possibly TRBD1 for D (5 bases). The CDR3 spans 13 residues. Germline values: CDR1 DFQATT, CDR2 SNEGSKA (reference sequence). Trimming took 0 bases from V and 12 from J, leaving 17 bases between them. In DNA form, the CDR3 reads TGCAGTGCTAGAGACCTGACAGCGGGTGGTGACACCTTC. This translates into CSARDLTAGGDTF.

This clonotype showed up just a few times. This chain uses TRBV6-1 with TRBJ1-2; TRBD1 matches at 7 bases. The CDR3 runs 13 residues. Trimming cost V 6 bases and J 4 bases; bases outside gene matches: 5. Germline CDR1 and CDR2: MNHNS and SASEGT. CDR3 in amino acids: CASRGDSSYGYTF. The CDR3 DNA reads TGTGCCAGCAGGGGGGACAGCTCCTATGGCTACACCTTC.

V and J are TRBV5-1 and TRBJ2-7; no reliable D call. The CDR3 is made up of 14 amino acids. CDR1 is SGHRS and CDR2 is YFSETQ in the germline V gene. V lost 4 bases and J 7 bases, leaving 18 bases between the germline ends. The CDR3 DNA reads as TGCGCCAGCAGCGAAAAGGTACCTCGCGATGAGCAGTACTTC. The encoded protein is CASSEKVPRDEQYF.

The gene calls are TRBV5-1 and TRBJ1-5; D uncertain. This CDR3 comprises 15 residues. Trimming removed 7 bases from V and 0 bases from J, with 14 bases in between. The germline CDR1 and CDR2 sequences are SGHRS and YFSETQ. The CDR3 nucleotides read TGCGCCAGCCAACTCGACGGTGATAGCAATCAGCCCCAGCATTTT. This sequence encodes CASQLDGDSNQPQHF.

The chain carries TRBV7-9 and TRBJ2-7, with D unresolved. The CDR3 totals 15 residues. CDR1 is SEHNR, CDR2 FQNEAQ, per germline (reference sequence). Between the trimmed V and J ends, which lost 5 bases and 3 bases, there was a span of 17 bases. The CDR3 region is CASSPPFRFGYEQYF. CDR3 bases: TGTGCCAGCAGCCCCCCCTTCCGGTTCGGCTACGAGCAGTACTTC.